The rows below give T cell receptor beta chains drawn from one sample of a study of T-cell reconstitution after alpha-beta-depleted transplantation in children. TCRdb re-called the PCR reads through MiXCR, storing one row per CDR3 protein. The table has almost 600,000 distinct CDR3 sequences, 20% to 30% seen once. This specimen was PBMCs, taken before TCRalphabeta/CD19-depleted stem cell transplant. These receptors all stem from a boy younger than two with Wiskott-Aldrich syndrome, due to receive a stem cell transplant. Each CDR3 is given with its conserved first and last residue. The D gene is left open where the match is weak. A clone size is listed for some rows: how often the clone was seen (once, few, many), or a class if it is expanded.

V	size	D	J	CDR3	DNA
TRBV4-2	few	TRBD1	TRBJ2-1	CASSLRGQGASVNTRNEQFF	TGTGCCAGCAGCCTGAGGGGACAGGGGGCGTCTGTAAACACACGCAATGAGCAGTTCTTC
TRBV9	few	-	TRBJ1-3	CASSVATHGNTIYF	TGTGCCAGCAGCGTAGCTACACATGGAAACACCATATATTTT
TRBV5-1	-	-	TRBJ2-7	CARHTTGTISSYEQYF	TGCGCCAGGCACACAACCGGGACAATTTCCTCCTACGAGCAGTACTTC
TRBV12-3/TRBV12-4	few	-	TRBJ2-1	CASSPSRSQSNEQFF	TGTGCCAGCAGCCCCTCTAGAAGCCAGAGCAATGAGCAGTTCTTC
TRBV25-1	few	TRBD2	TRBJ2-2	CASPISGRAHEATGELFF	TGTGCCAGCCCTATTAGCGGGAGGGCCCACGAGGCCACCGGGGAGCTGTTTTTT
TRBV5-1	-	-	TRBJ2-2	CASSGPEGNTGELFF	TGCGCCAGCAGCGGCCCGGAAGGGAACACCGGGGAGCTGTTTTTT
TRBV6-1	-	-	TRBJ2-3	CASVPLQGTQYF	TGTGCCAGCGTGCCCCTTCAGGGTACGCAGTATTTT
TRBV2	few	TRBD2	TRBJ2-7	CASSPSLAGGPYEQYF	TGTGCCAGCAGTCCGAGCCTAGCGGGAGGGCCCTACGAGCAGTACTTC
TRBV5-1	few	-	TRBJ2-1	CASSSQGFDEQFF	TGCGCCAGCAGCTCTCAGGGGTTCGATGAGCAGTTCTTC
TRBV20-1	-	-	TRBJ1-1	CSATEHQRGSTEAFF	TGCAGTGCTACCGAGCATCAAAGGGGTTCCACTGAAGCTTTCTTT
TRBV5-1	many	TRBD1	TRBJ2-7	CASSSSGTGFGEQYF	TGCGCCAGCAGCTCTTCCGGGACAGGGTTTGGCGAGCAGTACTTC
TRBV5-1	-	-	TRBJ2-7	CASSLNEQYF	TGCGCCAGCAGCTTGAACGAGCAGTACTTC
TRBV4-1	-	TRBD2	TRBJ2-7	CASSQSGGTREQYF	TGCGCCAGCAGCCAATCGGGAGGGACACGGGAGCAGTACTTC
TRBV12-3/TRBV12-4	-	TRBD1	TRBJ2-1	CASRYGQGTYNEQFF	TGTGCCAGCAGATACGGACAGGGGACTTACAATGAGCAGTTCTTC
TRBV2	many	TRBD1	TRBJ1-5	CASRGTGGNQPQHF	TGTGCCAGCAGGGGGACAGGGGGCAATCAGCCCCAGCATTTT
TRBV13	-	-	TRBJ2-1	CASSLGRGGQFF	TGTGCCAGCAGCTTAGGGAGGGGGGGGCAGTTCTTC
TRBV5-1	-	-	TRBJ2-7	CASSLGPGRSFSYEQYF	TGCGCCAGCAGCTTGGGGCCGGGCAGGTCCTTCTCCTACGAGCAGTACTTC
TRBV15	few	TRBD2	TRBJ2-7	CATSRAGTSTYEQYF	TGTGCCACCAGCAGAGCGGGGACTAGCACCTACGAGCAGTACTTC
TRBV14	few	TRBD2	TRBJ2-1	CASSQLPGLASGEQFF	TGTGCCAGCAGCCAGTTACCGGGACTAGCATCGGGTGAGCAGTTCTTC
TRBV3-1	-	-	TRBJ1-2	CASSQGSRYYGYTF	TGTGCCAGCAGCCAAGGGTCCAGATACTATGGCTACACCTTC
TRBV20-1	-	-	TRBJ2-1	CSARDLWGQFF	TGCAGTGCTAGAGATCTCTGGGGGCAGTTCTTC
TRBV15	-	-	TRBJ2-1	CATSRGSSFSYNEQFF	TGTGCCACCAGCAGGGGCAGCTCCTTTTCCTACAATGAGCAGTTCTTC
TRBV24-1	-	-	TRBJ2-5	CATSDFRGGETQYF	TGTGCCACCAGTGATTTCAGGGGAGGGGAGACCCAGTACTTC
TRBV20-1	-	-	TRBJ2-7	CSASPQFSGEGAYEQYF	TGCAGTGCTAGTCCCCAGTTTAGCGGGGAGGGGGCGTACGAGCAGTACTTC
TRBV7-2	-	TRBD2	TRBJ2-1	CASSLSGAGVLDEQFF	TGTGCCAGCAGCTTATCTGGGGCGGGAGTCTTAGATGAGCAGTTCTTC
TRBV24-1	-	TRBD1	TRBJ2-7	CATSDRGTGRNEQYF	TGTGCCACCAGTGACCGTGGGACAGGAAGAAACGAGCAGTACTTC
TRBV28	-	-	TRBJ1-6	CATLTGTLINSPLHF	TGTGCCACTCTTACCGGGACACTTATTAATTCACCCCTCCACTTT
TRBV18	-	-	TRBJ2-3	CASSLLHGGPTSQTDTQYF	TGTGCCAGCTCACTTCTCCACGGGGGCCCGACTAGCCAGACAGATACGCAGTATTTT
TRBV29-1	few	-	TRBJ1-2	CSVREVYNYGYTF	TGCAGCGTTCGGGAGGTGTATAACTATGGCTACACCTTC
TRBV6-5	many	TRBD2	TRBJ2-6	CASSYAGAGANVLTF	TGTGCCAGCAGTTACGCGGGGGCTGGGGCCAACGTCCTGACTTTC
TRBV27	-	-	TRBJ2-5	CASSYTGVGTQYF	TGTGCCAGCAGTTATACGGGGGTGGGGACCCAGTACTTC
TRBV20-1	-	TRBD2	TRBJ2-1	CSAYSSGRTYNEQFF	TGCAGTGCTTATTCTAGCGGGAGAACCTACAATGAGCAGTTCTTC
TRBV27	few	-	TRBJ2-1	CATSRLQGYNEQFF	TGTGCCACCTCCCGATTGCAGGGATACAATGAGCAGTTCTTC
TRBV20-1	-	-	TRBJ2-3	CSAKDTLPTDTQYF	TGCAGTGCTAAGGACACGCTGCCCACAGATACGCAGTATTTT
TRBV20-1	few	-	TRBJ1-2	CSGSQGRYGYTF	TGCAGTGGGTCGCAGGGGCGGTATGGCTACACCTTC
TRBV4-1	few	-	TRBJ1-3	CASSQDSISGNTIYF	TGCGCCAGCAGCCAAGACAGCATCTCTGGAAACACCATATATTTT
TRBV5-1	few	-	TRBJ1-2	CASSDPQGPTYGYTF	TGCGCCAGCAGCGACCCACAGGGTCCGACCTATGGCTACACCTTC
TRBV5-1	-	TRBD1	TRBJ1-1	CASSLPYRGRNTEAFF	TGCGCCAGCAGCTTACCGTACAGGGGCAGGAACACTGAAGCTTTCTTT
TRBV6-1	few	TRBD1	TRBJ2-1	CASSEVWFQGARNEQFF	TGTGCCAGTAGTGAGGTTTGGTTTCAGGGGGCGAGGAATGAGCAGTTCTTC
TRBV12-3/TRBV12-4	-	-	TRBJ2-2	CASNHFRSIANTGELFF	TGTGCCAGCAATCACTTTAGGAGCATCGCGAACACCGGGGAGCTGTTTTTT
TRBV4-1	-	-	TRBJ1-1	CASSQASGDTEAFF	TGCGCCAGCAGCCAAGCGAGCGGGGACACTGAAGCTTTCTTT
TRBV7-2	few	-	TRBJ2-1	CASSRKYGSSNEQFF	TGTGCCAGCAGCCGAAAGTACGGGAGTTCCAATGAGCAGTTCTTC
TRBV12-3/TRBV12-4	-	-	TRBJ1-5	CASSFIKGGYSNQPQHF	TGTGCCAGCAGTTTCATTAAGGGGGGCTATAGCAATCAGCCCCAGCATTTT
TRBV2	-	TRBD2	TRBJ2-3	CASSEWGLAGVVDTQYF	TGTGCCAGCAGTGAATGGGGACTAGCGGGAGTCGTAGATACGCAGTATTTT
TRBV29-1	-	-	TRBJ1-1	CSVAPKHGMTWEAFF	TGCAGCGTTGCCCCCAAACACGGTATGACCTGGGAAGCTTTCTTT
TRBV27	few	-	TRBJ2-2	CASSLKGFGELFF	TGTGCCAGCAGTTTAAAGGGTTTCGGGGAGCTGTTTTTT
TRBV5-5	-	-	TRBJ2-7	CASSLQGRNAEQYF	TGTGCCAGCAGCCTCCAGGGCAGGAATGCCGAGCAGTACTTC
TRBV12-3/TRBV12-4	-	-	TRBJ2-6	CASSFRRPGANVLTF	TGTGCCAGCAGTTTTCGCAGACCTGGGGCCAACGTCCTGACTTTC
TRBV27	-	-	TRBJ2-1	CASSIPNRDLNHNEQFF	TGTGCCAGCAGTATACCCAACCGGGACTTGAATCACAATGAGCAGTTCTTC
TRBV5-5	few	TRBD1	TRBJ1-2	CASSWGQGAGYGYTF	TGTGCCAGCAGCTGGGGACAGGGGGCAGGCTATGGCTACACCTTC
TRBV27	-	-	TRBJ1-1	CASSPLDRQDTEAFF	TGTGCCAGCAGTCCCCTTGATAGACAGGACACTGAAGCTTTCTTT
TRBV3-1	few	TRBD2	TRBJ2-1	CASSRLAGRGEQFF	TGTGCCAGCAGCCGTCTAGCGGGTAGGGGTGAGCAGTTCTTC
TRBV2	few	TRBD2	TRBJ2-1	CASSESSGLAGLKQFF	TGTGCCAGCAGTGAATCGTCCGGACTAGCGGGCCTGAAGCAGTTCTTC